The 29 T cell receptor beta chains presented below share a single source sample, sequenced in a study of cytotoxic CD8 clonotypes in ibrutinib-treated CLL. The data were produced by immunoSEQ multiplex PCR, yet TCRdb's version contains in-frame clones alone and is incomplete. The sample holds hundreds of thousands of clones, 70% to 80% seen once. The source material was PBMCs, sampled before ibrutinib treatment. The receptor set was obtained from a human donor with chronic lymphocytic leukemia.

The chain has TRBV11-2 and TRBJ1-3, with a weak D call TRBD1 (5 bases). The germline V and J ends were trimmed by 1 base and 0 bases, with 16 bases remaining between them. Germline assignment: CDR1 SGHAT and CDR2 FQNNGV. CDR3 length: 18 residues. Here the CDR3 DNA reads TGTGCCAGCAGCTTAGGCCGGGACTTCTCCAGCTCTGGAAACACCATATATTTT. Translating gives CASSLGRDFSSSGNTIYF.

V and J are TRBV19 and TRBJ2-1, with 10 bases aligning to TRBD2. V shed 2 bases, J shed 1 base, and the junction held 5 bases outside the gene matches. The CDR3 is made up of 17 amino acids. Looked up from germline, CDR1 is LNHDA and CDR2 is SQIVND (reference sequence). CDR3 in DNA: TGTGCCAGTAGTATAAGGCTAGCGGGAGTTTCCTACAATGAGCAGTTCTTC. As protein: CASSIRLAGVSYNEQFF. Full variable domain (outside the CDR3, taken from reference TRBV19 and TRBJ2-1): DGGITQSPKYLFRKEGQNVTLSCEQNLNHDAMYWYRQDPGQGLRLIYYSQIVNDFQKGDIAEGYSVSREKKESFPLTVTSAQKNPTAFYLCASSIRLAGVSYNEQFFGPGTRLTVL.

The rearrangement links TRBV14 to TRBJ2-1, with 9 bases that match TRBD2. The CDR3 is made up of 14 amino acids. The junction had 3 bases not matched to a gene; V was cut back by 3 bases and J by 6 bases. CDR1 SGHDN and CDR2 FVKESK come from the germline V gene. CDR3: CASSHGTSFNEQFF. Written as DNA, the CDR3 is TGTGCCAGCAGCCACGGGACTAGCTTCAATGAGCAGTTCTTC. Combining the CDR3 with reference TRBV14 and TRBJ2-1 gives the whole variable domain EAGVTQFPSHSVIEKGQTVTLRCDPISGHDNLYWYRRVMGKEIKFLLHFVKESKQDESGMPNNRFLAERTGGTYSTLKVQPAELEDSGVYFCASSHGTSFNEQFFGPGTRLTVL.

Only one count was recorded for this clone. The V and J genes are TRBV5-1 and TRBJ2-7, with a possible D match to TRBD1 (8 bases). CDR3 size: 13 residues. V shed 4 bases and J shed 4 bases, with 12 bases lying between them. Germline CDR1 reads SGHRS; CDR2 reads YFSETQ. The CDR3 loop reads CASSLQGGYEQYF. The CDR3 bases are TGCGCCAGCAGCCTACAGGGGGGGTACGAGCAGTACTTC.

The chain uses TRBV15 and TRBJ2-3; TRBD1 matches at 9 bases. V lost 7 bases, J lost 4 bases, and 6 bases stayed unmatched. The germline V gene has CDR1 LNHNV and CDR2 YYDKDF (reference sequence). The CDR3 spans 14 residues. The CDR3 sequence: CATNRDRAADTQYF. CDR3 sequence (DNA): TGTGCCACCAACCGGGACAGGGCTGCAGATACGCAGTATTTT.

The rearrangement links TRBV9 to TRBJ2-5; 7 bases map to TRBD1. CDR1 and CDR2 from the germline V gene are SGDLS and YYNGEE. Unmatched junction bases numbered 8, after V lost 2 bases and J lost 1 base. There are 16 residues in the CDR3. CDR3 in amino acids: CASSVATGNRQETQYF. DNA for the CDR3: TGTGCCAGCAGCGTGGCGACAGGGAATCGCCAAGAGACCCAGTACTTC.

The chain combines TRBV5-1 with TRBJ2-5; the D gene is possibly TRBD1 (6 bases). CDR1 is SGHRS, CDR2 YFSETQ, per germline. The V gene lost 4 bases and the J gene lost 5 bases, with 15 bases spanning the gap. This CDR3 contains 14 residues. In DNA form, the CDR3 reads TGCGCCAGCAGCCCAGGGGTAGCCGGGGAGACCCAGTACTTC. Translated: CASSPGVAGETQYF.

The V call is TRBV4-1, the J call TRBJ2-1; 9 bases agree with TRBD1. V dropped 7 bases and J dropped 5; count of bases not matched to a gene: 6. CDR1 is MGHRA and CDR2 is YSYEKL in the germline V gene. The CDR3 extends over 14 amino acids. CDR3 region: CASKTGQGHNEQFF. CDR3 coding DNA: TGCGCCAGCAAAACTGGACAGGGGCACAATGAGCAGTTCTTC.

The chain uses TRBV27 and TRBJ1-3; D is uncertain. Trimming cost V 4 bases and J 1 base, with 8 bases left between them. The germline V gene encodes CDR1 MNHEY and CDR2 SMNVEV (reference sequence). CDR3 length equals 14 residues. The CDR3 DNA reads as TGTGCCAGCAGTTCCTCGGTTTCTGGAAACACCATATATTTT. This codes for CASSSSVSGNTIYF.

The chain recombines TRBV15 with TRBJ2-1; TRBD2 is a possible D gene (6 bases). There are 15 residues in the CDR3. Trimming stripped 1 base from V and 7 bases from J, with 14 bases between. The germline CDR1 and CDR2 sequences are LNHNV and YYDKDF (reference sequence). The CDR3 DNA reads TGTGCCACCAGCAGAGTTCGCGGGATCGGGAATGAGCAGTTCTTC. It codes for CATSRVRGIGNEQFF.

This sequence joins TRBV6-5 and TRBJ2-1; 7 bases align to TRBD1. The length of the CDR3 is 11 residues. Per germline, CDR1 MNHEY and CDR2 SVGAGI. Trimming cost V 8 bases and J 10 bases; bases outside gene matches: 5. The CDR3 spells CASGRQGEQFF. CDR3 DNA sequence: TGTGCCAGCGGTAGACAGGGAGAGCAGTTCTTC.

In its sample, this clone was seen a few times. The chain employs TRBV7-2 and TRBJ1-1; 7 nucleotides agree with TRBD1. This CDR3 contains 14 residues. V was pared by 7 bases and J by 5 bases, with 10 bases of the junction left unmatched. In germline, CDR1 is SGHTA, CDR2 FQGNSA. For the CDR3, the DNA is TGTGCCAGCACCCTTTACAGGGGTCTAACTGAAGCTTTCTTT. This codes for CASTLYRGLTEAFF.

The chain uses TRBV7-3 and TRBJ2-7; TRBD2 might be the D (6 bases). From germline, CDR1 is SGHTA and CDR2 FQGTGA. V was trimmed by 5 bases and J by 2 bases, leaving 13 bases between them. The CDR3 is 14 amino acids. The CDR3 region is CASSPPGVPYEQYF. CDR3 DNA sequence: TGTGCCAGCAGCCCTCCGGGGGTTCCCTACGAGCAGTACTTC.

The rearrangement links TRBV5-1 to TRBJ2-5; possibly TRBD2 for D (5 bases). The CDR3 extends over 14 amino acids. Trimming removed 2 bases at V and 2 bases at J, with 10 bases between. Germline V gene data show CDR1 as SGHRS and CDR2 as YFSETQ. This chain's CDR3 is CASSFAGTQETQYF. The CDR3 coding sequence is TGCGCCAGCAGCTTTGCGGGTACTCAAGAGACCCAGTACTTC. Using reference TRBV5-1 and TRBJ2-5 for the parts outside the CDR3, the full variable domain is KAGVTQTPRYLIKTRGQQVTLSCSPISGHRSVSWYQQTPGQGLQFLFEYFSETQRNKGNFPGRFSGRQFSNSRSEMNVSTLELGDSALYLCASSFAGTQETQYFGPGTRLLVL.

The chain recombines TRBV13 with TRBJ2-7; 12 bases map to TRBD2. Trimming at V came to 0 bases and at J to 3 bases, leaving 0 bases not matched to a gene. Germline assignment: CDR1 PRHDT and CDR2 FYEKMQ (reference sequence). The CDR3 length is 15 residues. The CDR3 DNA sequence: TGTGCCAGCAGCTTAGGACTAGCGGGAGGCTACGAGCAGTACTTC. Translated, it gives CASSLGLAGGYEQYF.

V is TRBV18 and J is TRBJ1-4, with TRBD1 identical over 12 bases. CDR1 is KGHSH, CDR2 LQKENI, per germline. The CDR3 extends over 15 amino acids. The J segment lost 7 bases and the V segment lost 3 bases, leaving 3 bases of the junction unmatched. The CDR3 coding sequence is TGTGCCAGCTCACCGGGGACAGGGGGCCGTGAAAAACTGTTTTTT. As protein: CASSPGTGGREKLFF.

V and J are TRBV29-1 and TRBJ2-5; TRBD2 matches 8 bases. The CDR3 runs 14 residues. Unmatched junction bases numbered 8, after V lost 3 bases and J lost 5 bases. Per the germline V gene, CDR1 is SQVTM and CDR2 is ANQGSEA. CDR3 nucleotides: TGCAGCGTTGATGCCGCGGGAGGTTTGGAGACCCAGTACTTC. This encodes CSVDAAGGLETQYF.

The chain carries TRBV28 and TRBJ1-2; possible D gene TRBD1, 5 bases. In germline, CDR1 is MDHEN, CDR2 SYDVKM. V was clipped by 6 bases and J by 4 bases, with 15 bases between them. The CDR3 is 14 amino acids. The CDR3 is CASSSAGTAYGYTF. The CDR3 nucleotides read TGTGCCAGCAGCTCCGCCGGGACCGCCTATGGCTACACCTTC.

The V and J genes are TRBV4-1 and TRBJ1-3; D is unclear. Germline lookup yields CDR1 MGHRA and CDR2 YSYEKL. With 4 bases removed from V and 3 bases from J, the gap between germline ends came to 19 bases. This CDR3 comprises 17 residues. Here the CDR3 reads CASSLGRPQIGGNTIYF. In DNA form, the CDR3 reads TGCGCCAGCAGCCTCGGACGGCCCCAGATAGGTGGAAACACCATATATTTT.

V gene TRBV29-1 combines with J gene TRBJ1-2, with TRBD1 matching 9 bases. J lost 6 bases, V lost 4 bases, and 6 bases had no gene match. The CDR3 totals 13 residues. Germline V gene lookup returns CDR1 SQVTM and CDR2 ANQGSEA. CDR3 sequence (DNA): TGCAGCGTTGTTGGGGACAGGGCGAATGGCTACACCTTC. Its protein is CSVVGDRANGYTF.

This clone was recorded once. The chain uses TRBV19 and TRBJ1-5, with a tentative D call TRBD1 (5 bases). CDR3 length: 19 residues. Germline loops: CDR1 LNHDA, CDR2 SQIVND (reference sequence). V dropped 5 bases and J dropped 2 bases, with 25 bases sitting between them. The CDR3 region has the DNA TGTGCCAGTAGTCTCTACGGGACCTCCAATTTGTTAGGCAATCAGCCCCAGCATTTT. Its protein is CASSLYGTSNLLGNQPQHF.

This chain joins TRBV30 and TRBJ2-5, with D possibly being TRBD1 (5 bases). The CDR3 contains 13 residues. Germline CDR1 GTSNPN, CDR2 SVGIG (reference sequence). The V end was cut by 0 bases, the J end by 7 bases, with 12 bases between. CDR3 bases: TGTGCCTGGAGTGTCGACGTTAGGGGGACCCAGTACTTC. Translated: CAWSVDVRGTQYF.

This chain links TRBV19 with TRBJ2-3; TRBD1 agrees at 8 bases. This CDR3 is 14 amino acids long. The trim removed 10 bases at V and 5 bases at J, leaving 11 bases unmatched. CDR1 and CDR2 (germline): LNHDA, SQIVND (reference sequence). The DNA of the CDR3 is TGTGCCACCCGACAGGGGATCTTGTTAGATACGCAGTATTTT. Translating gives CATRQGILLDTQYF.

This chain links TRBV7-2 with TRBJ1-1; tentatively, D is TRBD1 (5 bases). V lost 6 bases, J lost 3 bases, and 20 bases lay in between. The CDR3 has 16 residues. In germline, CDR1 is SGHTA, CDR2 FQGNSA. The CDR3 DNA sequence: TGTGCCAGCAGACTACGGCAGGGTGGATCTGACACTGAAGCTTTCTTT. Amino acid sequence: CASRLRQGGSDTEAFF.

This sequence joins TRBV6-6 and TRBJ1-2; D is possibly TRBD1 (6 bases). The CDR3 loop spans 12 amino acids. CDR1 and CDR2 (germline): MNHNY, SVGAGI (reference sequence). V was shortened by 5 bases and J by 4 bases, with 8 bases between the two germline ends. The CDR3: CASSLDSYGYTF. DNA for the CDR3: TGTGCCAGCAGTCTGGACAGCTATGGCTACACCTTC.

The chain recombines TRBV11-2 with TRBJ2-7; D is unresolved. V was pared by 1 base and J by 1 base, with 5 bases between. CDR3 size: 13 residues. The germline gives CDR1 SGHAT, CDR2 FQNNGV. As DNA, the CDR3 is TGTGCCAGCAGCTTAGGGCGGTCCTACGAGCAGTACTTC. Its translation is CASSLGRSYEQYF.

The rearrangement links TRBV20-1 to TRBJ2-7; D is undetermined. The CDR3 consists of 10 residues. The germline V gene has CDR1 DFQATT and CDR2 SNEGSKA (reference sequence). Trimming shortened V by 6 bases and J by 9 bases, and 12 bases separated the two germline ends. The CDR3 loop is CSALSSAQYF. CDR3 sequence (DNA): TGCAGTGCCCTGTCGAGTGCGCAGTACTTC.

As to this clone: One end of the junction does not line up with germline, which may come from a read error. V usage is TRBV7-7 and J usage is TRBJ2-1; TRBD2 matches 9 bases. This CDR3 has 16 residues. The V gene's germline CDR1 is SSHAT and CDR2 FNYEAQ (reference sequence). This CDR3 reads CASSSVAGASYNEQFF. CDR3 sequence (DNA): TGTGCTAGCAGCTCCGTAGCGGGGGCCTCCTACAATGAGCAGTTCTTC. Complete variable domain (other parts from reference TRBV7-7 and TRBJ2-1): GAGVSQSPRYKVTKRGQDVTLRCDPISSHATLYWYQQALGQGPEFLTYFNYEAQPDKSGLPSDRFSAERPEGSISTLTIQRTEQRDSAMYRCASSSVAGASYNEQFFGPGTRLTVL.

The V call is TRBV7-8, the J call TRBJ2-3, with 8 bases identical to TRBD1. This CDR3 region has 15 residues. Losses at the gene ends were 3 bases for V and 1 base for J; bases not matched to a gene: 3. Germline CDR1 reads SGHVS; CDR2 reads FQNEAQ. The CDR3: CASSFGRGRTDTQYF. For the CDR3, the DNA is TGTGCCAGCAGCTTTGGCAGGGGGCGCACAGATACGCAGTATTTT.